This note documents a single TCR beta chain sequence. Its antigen is not known. These data originate in a study of T cells in localized non-small cell lung cancer. Regarding the study as a whole: For the top 100 tumor clones, a median about 62 also appeared in adjacent lung. Uninvolved adjacent lung had more T cell clonality than any other tissue, topping tumor. Heterogeneity remains possible because sequencing was limited to only one tumor region.

The assay was immunoSEQ multiplex PCR, and TCRdb's table has in-frame clones only and misses some. In the table there are about 16,000 clones, 75% to 90% of which are singletons. The sample consisted of peripheral blood, taken before any cancer treatment. The sequence was collected from an older male donor with stage II squamous cell lung carcinoma.

For the CDR3, the DNA is TGTGCCAGCAGCTTAGCCCGATACGCCTCCTACGAGCAGTACTTC. Translating gives CASSLARYASYEQYF. The rearrangement joins TRBV7-9 to TRBJ2-7; D unclear. There are 15 residues in the CDR3. V shed 0 bases and J shed 0 bases, with 9 bases lying between them. CDR1 and CDR2 from the germline V gene are SEHNR and FQNEAQ (reference sequence).